The rows below give T cell receptor beta chains drawn from one sample of a study of OX40 agonist ivuxolimab in advanced cancers. The method was immunoSEQ multiplex PCR; TCRdb's version includes in-frame clones alone and lacks a portion of them. The sample includes approximately 54,000 clones, approximately 90% of them seen just once. The sample here was CD4+ or CD8+ T cells sorted from blood, taken in a trial of the OX40 agonist ivuxolimab. The receptors shown here come from an adult with an advanced solid tumor such as melanoma, head and neck, liver or kidney cancer. Each CDR3 is given with its conserved first and last residue. A D gene is named only where the DNA matches it firmly. Size is stated for part of the rows, as once, few or many counts, or as a class when the clone is expanded.

v_call	clone_size	j_call	d_call	cdr3_nt	cdr3_aa
TRBV27	NA	TRBJ2-1	NA	TGCGCGACGGGAGTGGGGACAAGAAATGAGCAGTTCTTC	CATGVGTRNEQFF
TRBV7-2	NA	TRBJ2-1	NA	TGTGCCAGCAGCTTAGGCGGCGGGGTGCAGTTCTTC	CASSLGGGVQFF
TRBV5-1	NA	TRBJ2-2	TRBD2	TGCGCCAGCAGCTTCAATAGCGGGAGTGGGACCGGGGAGCTGTTTTTT	CASSFNSGSGTGELFF
TRBV15	NA	TRBJ1-5	NA	TGTGCCACCAGCAGAGGAGACAGGAACAATCAGCCCCAGCATTTT	CATSRGDRNNQPQHF
TRBV19	NA	TRBJ1-2	NA	TGTGCCAGTACCAGACCCGGGACTGCTAAGGGTTTTGGCTACACCTTC	CASTRPGTAKGFGYTF
TRBV5-1	NA	TRBJ2-3	TRBD1	TGCGCCAGCAGGCTCGGGACAGTCACAGATACGCAGTATTTT	CASRLGTVTDTQYF
TRBV7-2	NA	TRBJ2-7	NA	TGTGCCAGCAGCTTAGTTGTCGGCTACGAGCAGTACTTC	CASSLVVGYEQYF
TRBV4-2	NA	TRBJ2-7	NA	TGTGCCAGCAGCCAAGGAGACACAGCCTCCTACGAGCAGTACTTC	CASSQGDTASYEQYF
TRBV11-1	NA	TRBJ1-6	NA	TGTGCCAGCAGCTTAGTGGTTTCACCCCTCCACTTT	CASSLVVSPLHF
TRBV10-3	NA	TRBJ1-1	NA	TGTGCCATCAGGATGACAGGAGATAGCACTGAAGCTTTCTTT	CAIRMTGDSTEAFF
TRBV5-1	NA	TRBJ1-2	TRBD1	TGCGCCAGCAGCTTATCCGGGACAGGCAGCTATGGCTACACCTTC	CASSLSGTGSYGYTF
TRBV27	NA	TRBJ1-3	NA	TGTGCCAGCAGTCCCCATGGGGTCGGAAACACCATATATTTT	CASSPHGVGNTIYF
TRBV9	NA	TRBJ2-7	NA	TGTGCCAGCAGCGTTGGGCCCCCCGAGGACTACGAGCAGTACTTC	CASSVGPPEDYEQYF
TRBV7-9	once	TRBJ2-1	NA	TGTGCCAGCAGCCCCGGGCTAGCGACCACCTACAATGAGCAGTTCTTC	CASSPGLATTYNEQFF
TRBV27	NA	TRBJ1-1	NA	TGTGCCACCTGGGACCCGGGGACTGAAGCTTTCTTT	CATWDPGTEAFF
TRBV28	NA	TRBJ2-3	TRBD2	TGTGCCAGCAGCATAAAGACTAGCGGAGCAGATACGCAGTATTTT	CASSIKTSGADTQYF
TRBV11-3	NA	TRBJ2-7	NA	TGTGCCAGCAGCTTATCTAGGACTTCCTACGAGCAGTACTTC	CASSLSRTSYEQYF